The present T cell receptor (beta chain) was sequenced within a study of cytomegalovirus exposure and HLA in healthy donors (dated 2017 in TCRdb). With respect to the entire study: According to an earlier analysis of 587 of the donors, 150 million to 200 million T cells yielded some 110 million unique TCR beta sequences and 276 Gb of sequence data. Approximately 310 gigabases of sequencing data and tens of millions of unique TCR sequences made up an early release that covered 640 HLA-typed donors. Of the approximately 370 genotyped donors, 70% to 90% were placed in the genetic ancestry cluster associated with self-reported Caucasian donors. The study was designed to test whether signatures of past pathogen exposure could be identified by cataloging public T cell receptors. Using immunosequencing, the study profiled T cell repertoires from roughly 650 subjects and related those repertoires to cytomegalovirus serostatus. A separate validation cohort of about 110 different subjects was used in addition to the roughly 700-subject first cohort. The study combined high-throughput TCR immunosequencing, statistical association of individual TCRs with disease status, and machine learning to predict cytomegalovirus infection status. A later analysis re-examined previously published TCR beta repertoires from around 670 donors and added high-resolution HLA genotyping to investigate patterns of TCR occurrence. The later analysis used no new phenotypic data to find candidate immune exposures, relying instead on TCR beta sequences and their occurrence across donors. An earlier analysis of around 540 of the donors applied high-throughput TCR beta sequencing to assess whether each TCR beta V gene segment acted as functional or pseudogenic. Donor age, sex, ethnicity and CMV serostatus were compiled alongside the repertoire data. In a later genetic analysis, genome-wide SNP genotypes for 398 of the 666 donors were used, and that subset was treated as a discovery cohort. Every discovery cohort repertoire had been produced on one sequencing platform. HLA typing included class I and class II loci at four-digit resolution. The number of typed donors differed by locus: about 620-640 for A, B, C, DRB1 and DQB1; 500 to 550 for DQA1; approximately 600 for DPA1; and some 450 for DPB1. A handful of DR-DQ haplotypes were handled as single units for association and clustering because linkage in the cohort was strong. Among roughly 400 genotyped donors of the cohort, an average of around 250,000 unique TCR beta nucleotide sequences was sequenced per donor, of which roughly 17% were non-productive. Points the paper makes about the study in general: Several of the top co-occurrence clusters appeared to be linked to parvovirus B19, influenza, CMV and Epstein-Barr virus, according to a later analysis. A group of highly shared sequence variants was considered likely to be a technical artifact of the sequencing pipeline. A few of the identified cytomegalovirus-associated TCR beta chains were confirmed in vitro to be specific for cytomegalovirus antigens. The authors suggested that the approach could potentially be generalized to other disease states and immunological phenotypes. The study gave a list of 150 to 200 TCR beta chains associated with cytomegalovirus. Immune exposure information for the cohort was limited to CMV serostatus. The cohort was sequenced for TCR beta chains only, and without alpha or paired-chain data the features that could be detected were limited. In a later analysis, the rate of TCR association differed among HLA loci, with DRB1 alleles having the most associated TCRs and HLA-C alleles having the fewest. At a false discovery rate of 0.05, a later analysis linked some 18,000 TCR beta sequences to specific HLA alleles. Because counts were too low, 15 to 20 rarely observed V segments, including chromosome 9 orphons, were excluded from the earlier analysis of roughly 580 of the donors. A later analysis found that most CMV-associated TCR beta chains appeared HLA-restricted, with HLA associations seemingly driven largely by CMV exposure. Because the 87-base-pair reads could not distinguish some IMGT-functional V segments, including TRBV6-2 and TRBV6-3, those segments were excluded. Correlated functional status among segregating V segments might reflect linkage disequilibrium, but an unknown experimental factor could not be ruled out. Because some donors lacked HLA typing at each locus, the association tests relied only on the typed subset. Across donors, most TCR sequences were observed very rarely, whereas some public TCRs were present in many individuals. In a later analysis, HLA-associated TCR beta chains showed more clonal expansion and lower generation probabilities than non-associated chains that were equally common. In an earlier analysis of 587 of the donors, most TCR beta V segments appeared in productive rearrangements about 87% or about 30% of the time, broadly matching IMGT annotations. A further reported finding was that TCR beta sequences accurately predicted the HLA-A and HLA-B alleles for most subjects in the first cohort. In a later genetic analysis, a missense DCLRE1C variant was associated with V-gene and J-gene trimming of TCR beta chains, and the association was replicated in an independent cohort. Compared with the approximately 600-donor mean, donors in an Asian-associated ancestry cluster had fewer N-insertions in productive TCRs, according to a later genetic analysis. When HLA alleles, especially DR and DQ, strongly co-occurred, TCR associations were difficult to assign to individual alleles. Presence/absence analyses assumed roughly uniform sequencing depth across donors, an assumption that may not hold. In both the original and validation cohorts, the classifier was reported to diagnose cytomegalovirus status with high specificity and sensitivity.

From cysteine to phenylalanine, the CDR3 is 12 amino acids long. The entry retains the CDR3 DNA only, 36 bases that are in frame from base 1. The germline V gene (reference sequence) sets CDR1 to MNHEY and CDR2 to SMNVEV. V sheds 5 bases and J sheds 7 bases, leaving 12 bases between their ends. The cohort consisted of 600 or so healthy bone marrow donors. All cohort members were sampled while nominally healthy, although unrecorded immune exposures were likely present. The donor was CMV seronegative and belonged to the group of 352 seronegative cohort members. Each donor provided a peripheral blood sample, and peripheral blood mononuclear cells were used for TCR beta sequencing. Genomic DNA extraction from the blood cell samples was performed with the Qiagen DNeasy Blood Extraction Kit. Library construction relied on the immunoSEQ multiplex PCR assay. A mixture of 60 forward primers for TCR Vbeta segments and 13 reverse primers for TCR Jbeta segments was used in the multiplex PCR. A multiplex PCR assay on genomic DNA amplified the CDR3 region of rearranged TCR beta genes. Amplified TCR beta libraries were sequenced as 87-base-pair reads on the Illumina HiSeq System. The source study handled its data this way. A later analysis tallied roughly 78 million unique TCR beta chains across the 666 repertoires, and approximately 11 million of those chains were shared by two or more donors. To remove PCR and sequencing errors, raw reads were error-corrected and collapsed into unique sequences using a nearest-neighbor algorithm that merged closely related sequences. V, D and J gene segments were assigned by aligning CDR3 sequences to IMGT reference sequences. For a sequence to be retained, a match of at least six nucleotides was required to both a V gene segment and a J gene segment. A rearrangement was called productive if the CDR3 had no stop codons and remained in frame with V and J, and every other rearrangement was called non-productive. Following IMGT convention, CDR3 was defined as the stretch from the second conserved V-encoded cysteine to the conserved J-encoded phenylalanine. The earlier analysis of some 550 of the donors excluded any sequence lacking an unambiguous match to a single V gene segment. An earlier analysis of about 600 of the donors called V segments functional above 56.7% productive rearrangements and segregating when the between-donor standard deviation exceeded 5%. A statistical classification framework was built for diagnosing cytomegalovirus status from the catalog of TCR beta chain sequences. A later analysis assigned V and J genes by comparing TCR nucleotide sequences with IMGT/GENE-DB human TR gene sequences. A later analysis assigned CDR3 sequences and most-parsimonious VDJ recombination scenarios with the TCRdist pipeline. In a later analysis, each TCR beta chain was defined by its CDR3 amino acid sequence together with its V-gene family, and reads without a unique V-gene family were excluded. To address suspected cross-contamination and a sequencing artifact, a later analysis removed around 600 highly shared, low-generation-probability nucleotide sequences. In a later analysis, a clonal expansion index was calculated for each public chain from normalized within-repertoire ranks of inferred template counts. In a later analysis, generation probabilities were computed with a VDJ recombination model fitted to out-of-frame rearrangements, and the resulting probabilities were checked against IGoR. In a later analysis, TCR-TCR, TCR-HLA and TCR-CMV co-occurrence was scored with hypergeometric tests, and a repertoire-size bias correction was applied to TCR pairs. A later analysis estimated false discovery rates by permuting HLA or CMV assignments 20 times. A later analysis grouped co-occurring TCRs with DBSCAN, adding TCRdist sequence similarity when clustering within HLA-allele-positive subsets. Co-occurrence clustering excluded repertoires with fewer than 30,000 or more than 120,000 public chains, plus five with anomalous nucleotide sharing. TCRdb took this table from immuneACCESS and kept in-frame rearrangements with V and J called. Such tables lack part of the clones; where checked against another copy, unresolved V genes explain under half of the gap, and the rest is unexplained. Clone size and the V and J calls come from that table; the DNA yielded D and trimming. Here the sample has 26,000 or so clones; more than 75% occur a single time. 4% to 5.5% of the sample is held by the ten biggest clonotypes.

This clone was observed a few times. It has no known antigen specificity. No per-base quality is available; no much larger clone lies one base away. Material: PBMCs. This sequence was found in a male donor in good health and CMV-seronegative. This chain is built from TRBV27 and TRBJ2-7; the D segment could be TRBD1, given 6 matching bases. The CDR3 sequence is CASSTQGREQYF. The DNA is TGTGCCAGCAGTACTCAGGGGAGAGAGCAGTACTTC.